The following is a TCR beta chain sequence with its context. Antigen: not known. The sample comes from a study of cytomegalovirus exposure and HLA in healthy donors. Study summary: The approximately 110 validation repertoires, a later analysis reported, used the same platform as the approximately 670 repertoires from the first cohort.

The donors were in the roughly 120-subject validation cohort, distinct from the roughly 700-subject first cohort. Whole-study findings and limits: A few CMV-associated chains were confirmed in vitro to be specific for CMV antigens. In a later analysis, first-cohort TCR clusters were found to tend to co-occur in the 130 or so validation repertoires.

The repertoire was sequenced with immunoSEQ multiplex PCR; TCRdb's copy has only in-frame clones and lacks some. The sample contains 120,000 or so clones, 80% to 90% of which appear only once. The CDR3 is made up of 16 amino acids. From germline, CDR1 is GTSNPN and CDR2 SVGIG (reference sequence). This sequence joins TRBV30 and TRBJ1-2; D may be TRBD1 (5 bases). This clonotype originated in a woman aged 18-30 years in good health and CMV-seronegative. The source material was PBMCs. CDR3 nucleotide sequence: TGTGCTACCCTCCAGGGTCACCGGCTATCTAACTATGGCTACACCTTC. It codes for CATLQGHRLSNYGYTF.